These 11 T cell receptor beta chains share one sample of origin, sequenced in a study of T-cell reconstitution after alpha-beta-depleted transplantation in children. Library preparation (for TCRbeta) was performed with unique molecular identifiers. MiXCR was run by TCRdb on the PCR reads, yielding one entry per CDR3 protein. The sample records under 750,000 distinct CDR3 sequences, approximately 22% being singletons. The sequences come from PBMCs, mostly from graft donor cells, collected 360 days after TCRalphabeta/CD19-depleted stem cell transplant. These receptors were taken from a boy in the first two years of life who had a stem cell transplant for acute myeloid leukemia, so the T cells may come from the graft donor.

This clonotype was counted many times. The chain has TRBV7-2 and TRBJ2-7; TRBD1 is a possible D gene (5 bases). The CDR3 has 13 residues. Trimming took off 8 bases at V and 4 bases at J, with 15 bases between the two ends. CDR1 SGHTA and CDR2 FQGNSA come from the germline V gene. This CDR3 reads CASGTGVGYEQYF. Here the CDR3 DNA reads TGTGCCAGCGGAACAGGTGTGGGATACGAGCAGTACTTC.

Ten or more counts support this clonotype. Sequence at one end of the junction differs from germline and may be a read error. The chain couples TRBV15 to TRBJ2-3, with D perhaps assigned TRBD1 or TRBD2 (5 bases each). Germline assignment: CDR1 LNHNV and CDR2 YYDKDF (reference sequence). The CDR3 runs to 15 residues. CDR3: CATTRRDRGTDTQYF. In nucleotides, the CDR3 is TGTGCCACCACCAGAAGGGACCGAGGCACAGATACGCAGTATTTT.

This clonotype was detected once. V gene TRBV12-3 or TRBV12-4 combines with J gene TRBJ1-4, with a possible D match to TRBD1 (5 bases). CDR3 length: 16 amino acids. V was pared by 3 bases and J by 8 bases, with 19 bases between. The CDR3 coding sequence is TGTGCCAGCAGTTTCGCCTTGGGGGGAGTAGAGGAAAAACTGTTTTTT. Its translation: CASSFALGGVEEKLFF.

The chain uses TRBV7-2 and TRBJ2-7; D may correspond to TRBD1 or TRBD2 (5 bases each). Germline CDR1 is SGHTA and CDR2 is FQGNSA. V shed 5 bases and J shed 3 bases, with 14 bases lying between them. The CDR3 runs to 14 residues. The CDR3 nucleotides read TGTGCCAGCAGCGACTCAGGGAGCGGCTACGAGCAGTACTTC. Encoded protein: CASSDSGSGYEQYF.

Remarks on this clonotype: This could be a read error, since a much larger clone is one nucleotide away. The chain recombines TRBV5-1 with TRBJ2-1, with 14 bases identical to TRBD2. The CDR3 runs 16 residues. With 4 bases clipped from V and 11 bases from J, the junction kept 11 bases outside the gene matches. CDR1 and CDR2 (germline): SGHRS, YFSETQ. The CDR3 here is CASSGWGLAGEGKQFF. CDR3 in DNA: TGCGCCAGCAGCGGTTGGGGACTAGCGGGGGAGGGTAAGCAGTTCTTC.

This chain links TRBV7-2 with TRBJ2-3, with D perhaps TRBD2 (6 bases). The V end was cut by 5 bases, the J end by 1 base, with 16 bases between. The CDR3 spans 16 residues. Germline V lookup: CDR1 SGHTA, CDR2 FQGNSA. The CDR3 DNA reads TGTGCCAGCAGCCTAGGTCGTAGCGGAGGCACAGATACGCAGTATTTT. Its protein product is CASSLGRSGGTDTQYF.

The rearrangement links TRBV9 to TRBJ1-5; no clear D. V lost 3 bases and J lost 1, with 11 bases in between. Per the germline V gene, CDR1 is SGDLS and CDR2 is YYNGEE. The CDR3 loop spans 15 amino acids. The CDR3 spells CASSASFGSNQPQHF. The CDR3, as DNA: TGTGCCAGCAGCGCCTCCTTTGGGAGCAATCAGCCCCAGCATTTT.

The gene calls are TRBV5-1 and TRBJ2-3, with D perhaps matching TRBD1 (5 bases). Trimming stripped 5 bases from V and 0 bases from J, with 7 bases between. The V gene's germline CDR1 is SGHRS and CDR2 YFSETQ. This CDR3 spans 13 amino acids. The CDR3 spells CASRTASTDTQYF. The CDR3 bases are TGCGCCAGCAGGACAGCTAGCACAGATACGCAGTATTTT.

Here the CDR3 DNA reads TGTGCCAGCAGTTTAAAGGGACAGGGGCAGTTCTTC. This translates into CASSLKGQGQFF. This chain connects TRBV27 to TRBJ2-1, with TRBD1 matching over 9 bases. The CDR3 is 12 residues long. Germline CDR1 and CDR2: MNHEY and SMNVEV (reference sequence). After removal of 2 bases from V and 12 bases from J, the junction contained 2 bases not matched to a gene.

V usage is TRBV28 and J usage is TRBJ2-3, with D tentatively TRBD2 (7 bases). Germline CDR1 reads MDHEN; CDR2 reads SYDVKM. The CDR3 is 13 amino acids. V was shortened by 5 bases and J by 4 bases, with 10 bases between the two germline ends. In DNA, the CDR3 is TGTGCCAGCAGTCGGGGGGCGTCAGATACGCAGTATTTT. This codes for CASSRGASDTQYF. Filled out from reference TRBV28 and TRBJ2-3, the complete variable domain reads DVKVTQSSRYLVKRTGEKVFLECVQDMDHENMFWYRQDPGLGLRLIYFSYDVKMKEKGDIPEGYSVSREKKERFSLILESASTNQTSMYLCASSRGASDTQYFGPGTRLTVL.

This clonotype was observed at least ten times. The chain carries TRBV2 and TRBJ1-6; D call uncertain. The CDR3 runs 13 residues. Trimming pared 2 bases from V and 18 bases from J, leaving 17 bases between. In germline, CDR1 is SNHLY, CDR2 FYNNEI. CDR3 sequence (DNA): TGTGCCAGCAGTGAAAGGGAACAGTCAAGGTGCCACTTT. It specifies CASSEREQSRCHF.